The source of this T cell receptor (beta chain) is a study of T cell changes during pregnancy in multiple sclerosis. Germline trimming cut 2 bases from V and 2 bases from J; bases unmatched to any gene: 8. This CDR3 contains 16 residues. Germline V gives CDR1 SEHNR, CDR2 FQNEAQ (reference sequence). The assay was immunoSEQ multiplex PCR, and TCRdb's table has in-frame clones only and misses some. This sample yields fewer than 70,000 clones, of which 80% to 90% are seen a single time; around 2.3% belongs to the top ten. Sequencing was performed on peripheral blood, taken in the first trimester of pregnancy. The origin of this receptor is a female donor with multiple sclerosis, enrolled in a pregnancy study. The genes are TRBV7-9 and TRBJ1-2; 7 bases agree with TRBD1. CDR3 in amino acids: CASSLHRDRLNYGYTF. CDR3 sequence (DNA): TGTGCCAGCAGCTTACACCGGGACAGACTAAACTATGGCTACACCTTC.